The entry below gives a single T cell receptor beta chain sequence along with its context. This clonotype was counted at least ten times. Its antigen remains undetermined. The input lacks base qualities; no much larger clone sits a single base away. Trimming at the junction amounts to 6 bases on V and 1 base on J, and the germline ends lie 13 bases apart. Counted from cysteine to phenylalanine, this CDR3 has 15 amino acids. The DNA shown is the 45-base CDR3, in frame from base 1. The data originate from a study of blood T cells in healthy people across ages (dated by TCRdb to the mid-2010s). About the full investigation: In model experiments, template switching captured about one uniquely barcoded TCR beta cDNA molecule for every two T cells. Four age groups were formed from the donors: young (average roughly 16 years), middle-aged (approximately 39), aged (roughly 59) and long-lived (around 80). Two additional independent replicas of 1 million unique cDNA reads from the same blood draw were analyzed for two donors (one aged 18 to 29 and one aged 80 or older). To avoid experimental bias, donors of different ages were spread randomly across the sequencing lanes. Age-related changes in TCR beta repertoire diversity were measured in the study by deep sequencing normalized with unique cDNA molecular identifiers. Here is what the overall study found, with its caveats: Conclusive comparison of naive and antigen-experienced compartments was prevented by the profiling of bulk unsorted PBMCs. Total diversity estimates from one million sequenced T cells were considered lower bounds and underestimates. A strong correlation was found between observed TCR beta diversity and the percentage of naive T cells measured by flow cytometry. Compared with the aged group, the long-lived group had more naive CD4+ T cells, fewer expanded clones and increased TCR diversity, suggesting age selection. Donor CMV infection status was unknown, potentially confounding age-related changes in expanded clonotypes. As age increased, observed TCR beta diversity per million T cells dropped in a roughly linear way, and a significant reduction was already evident by age 40.

The donors were 40 or so Caucasian individuals from Russia, aged roughly 6 to 90 years, who were systemically healthy. Each donor gave around 9.5 milliliters of peripheral blood, collected into EDTA-treated Vacutainer tubes. Ficoll-Paque density-gradient centrifugation was used to isolate PBMCs, with at least 7 million per sample. Total RNA, at least 6 micrograms per sample, was extracted from PBMCs with Trizol reagent. For every donor, an aliquot of PBMCs went through flow cytometry to measure the percentages of naive CD45RAhigh/CD27high T cells. Receptors were amplified or captured by 5' RACE. The instrument was an Illumina HiSeq 2500. A second PCR of roughly 6 to 11 cycles was run with a J-beta primer mix and a sample-barcoded 5' primer. A template-switch 5' adaptor carrying 12 random nucleotides introduced a unique molecular identifier onto each TCR beta cDNA molecule. Each sample yielded at least 3 million CDR3-containing paired-end reads. All of the RNA was converted into first-strand cDNA using the Mint cDNA synthesis kit, with a TRBC-specific oligonucleotide serving as the primer. Following uracil-DNA glycosylase treatment, a first 18-cycle PCR with universal primers M1SS and BC2_uni_R was performed on all cDNA. Per the authors' processing: Each sample was normalized by randomly selecting 1 million high-quality reads, each carrying a distinct molecular identifier. Instead of being binned into consensus sequences, reads with shared molecular identifiers were discarded. MiTCR, run with a Q25 quality threshold and the strictest error-elimination algorithm, handled CDR3 identification, clonotype clustering and error correction. Lower-bound total TCR beta diversity was estimated with a nonparametric unseen species model using Euler transformation. TCRdb reprocessing: public reads trimmed at Q25 with fastp, clones called with MiXCR, in-frame beta chains kept. Entries are consolidated by CDR3 protein sequence, retaining the most common genes and DNA. V and J calls and clone size were set by TCRdb, not the authors. Here the sample has approximately 680,000 distinct CDR3 sequences; approximately 29% occur a single time. 15% of the sample belongs to the ten largest clones.

The clonotype was recovered from a woman older than 75 in good health. Donor details come from another sample of the same person, matched by shared clones. The sample consisted of blood. The sequence links TRBV12-3 or TRBV12-4 to TRBJ1-5, with no confidently assigned D gene. The DNA reads as follows: TGTGCCAGCAGCCTTGGCACAACAAGCAATCAGCCCCAGCATTTT. This encodes CASSLGTTSNQPQHF.